This T cell receptor beta chain comes out of a study of blood T cell repertoires in COVID-19. In the study overall: T cells, B-cell-depleted T cells, or PBMCs provided the cDNA or gDNA that served as material.

This clone has a handful of counts. The germline CDR1 and CDR2 sequences are MNHEY and SVGAGI. The CDR3 sequence is 12 residues long. V lost 8 bases and J 5 bases, leaving 12 bases between the germline ends. Sequencing was performed with immunoSEQ multiplex PCR; in TCRdb, only in-frame clones are kept and a portion is missing. The sample contains tens of thousands of clones, more than 75% of which appear only once. The chain joins TRBV6-5 to TRBJ1-2, with D unresolved. The source is a woman in her sixties with acute or convalescent COVID-19. The sequencing sample was made of peripheral blood. The CDR3 reads CASWVGRYGYTF. The CDR3 DNA follows: TGTGCCAGCTGGGTGGGCAGGTATGGCTACACCTTC.